This T cell receptor beta chain was recovered during a study of T cells in Graves' hyperthyroidism and ophthalmopathy. Researchers amplified the TCR beta CDR3 regions from RNA transcripts. The study used the HTBI primer set for a first-round RT-PCR of the TCR CDR3. TCRdb redid the calling of the multiplex PCR reads with MiXCR, one entry per CDR3 protein. The sample holds roughly 700,000 distinct CDR3 sequences; approximately 14% are singletons and the top ten take about 9.4%. Study-wide points: Ophthalmopathy cases were set apart from stable hyperthyroidism by a 13 V-J model.

The ends were cut back, 3 bases at V and 6 bases at J, with 11 bases in the middle. CDR3 size: 14 residues. Germline V gene data show CDR1 as SNHLY and CDR2 as FYNNEI. Over 18 months, lack of ophthalmopathy progression marked Graves' hyperthyroidism as stable. Newly diagnosed hyperthyroidism patients aged 18 to 65 years had disease lasting under 2 months. The PBMCs were sourced from fresh peripheral blood (about 9.7 ml). This clonotype came up many times. Antigen specificity is unknown. This chain joins TRBV2 and TRBJ1-4; unclear D gene. The receptor's source is a woman aged 18-30 years with Graves' hyperthyroidism. Sequencing input: blood. The CDR3 DNA reads as TGTGCCAGCAGTGAGAACATGGCACATGAAAAACTGTTTTTT. The encoded protein is CASSENMAHEKLFF.